This T cell receptor beta chain was profiled in a study of blood T cell repertoires in COVID-19. About the research overall: The study drew acute and convalescent COVID-19 samples from the United States, Italy and Spain.

CDR1 is LNHDA and CDR2 is SQIVND in the germline V gene (reference sequence). V dropped 5 bases and J dropped 5 bases, with 18 bases sitting between them. The CDR3 runs to 15 residues. Assay: immunoSEQ multiplex PCR; the TCRdb copy retains only in-frame clones and omits some. The data show 250,000 to 350,000 clones, approximately 91% seen once. This clonotype was obtained from a woman aged 25 to 39 with COVID-19, enrolled during active disease. The chain combines TRBV19 with TRBJ1-1; D may be TRBD1 (6 bases). The specimen was peripheral blood. The CDR3 reads CASSGPDSKNTEAFF. CDR3 nucleotide sequence: TGTGCCAGTAGTGGGCCGGACAGCAAAAATACTGAAGCTTTCTTT.